This T cell receptor beta chain was found in a study of blood T cell repertoires in COVID-19 (dated by TCRdb to 2020 to 2022). For context, the study as a whole: Collaborator samples came from the United States, Italy and Spain and covered acute and convalescent phases of COVID-19. Where available, HLA class I and class II types were taken from metadata supplied by the sample provider and were not determined by assay-based typing. The samples were drawn from the first 160 participants of the ongoing ImmuneRACE study and from under 1,500 subjects provided by 6 global collaborators. The dataset comprised deeply sampled blood TCRbeta repertoires from subjects exposed to, actively infected with, or recovered from COVID-19. The repertoires were released in a freely available public database meant as a resource for research on the immune response to SARS-CoV-2. The material from the prospective study consisted of cDNA or gDNA derived from T cells, B-cell-depleted T cells, or PBMCs. Sample metadata almost always included a de-identified subject ID, COVID-19 status, age in years and sex.

The study at large found these results: The amount of clinical and demographic metadata varied by source and participant and was provided uncurated.

Of note for this clone: It lacks a known antigen. Qualities for individual bases were not recorded, and no much larger clone is one base off.

Spanning cysteine to phenylalanine, the CDR3 consists of 14 amino acids. The entry retains the CDR3 DNA only, 42 bases that are in frame from base 1. CDR1 is given as LNHDA and CDR2 as SQIVND, both from the germline V gene (reference sequence). Deletion took 6 bases off V and 1 base off J, with a span of 12 bases between the germline ends. The immunoSEQ Assay, a bias-controlled multiplex PCR, was used to amplify TCRbeta CDR3 regions from genomic DNA. The paper's processing steps were these. Nucleated cell counts per sample were estimated from amplification of reference gene primers within the assay. Sequence reads were collapsed and filtered to measure the absolute abundance of every unique TCRbeta CDR3 rearrangement. For each sample, productive Simpson clonality was calculated as the square root of Simpson's diversity index across productive rearrangements. The table comes from immuneACCESS by way of TCRdb, which keeps in-frame sequences with V and J called. Part of the clones is missing from these tables; in studies checked, under half for an unresolved V gene and the rest for unknown reasons. V and J calls and clone size are copied from that table; D and trimming were computed from the DNA. For this sample there are roughly 330,000 clones; roughly 90% appear just once. The top ten hold roughly a tenth of the sample.

In Seattle, one collaborating source enrolled patients while the infection was active and tracked those patients longitudinally over the course of disease. Whole blood was collected in K2EDTA tubes by collaborating institutions according to the institutions' own protocols. Collaborator samples were shipped for TCRbeta analysis as frozen whole blood, isolated PBMCs, or DNA extracted from either sample type. Rearrangement joined TRBV19 to TRBJ1-1, with the D gene not confidently named. The sample consisted of peripheral blood. The receptor was derived from a man in his thirties or forties with COVID-19, enrolled during active disease. Here is the DNA: TGTGCCAGTAGACTGGACGCGGGGAACACTGAAGCTTTCTTT. Translation gives CASRLDAGNTEAFF.